A single sample gave rise to the 28 T cell receptor beta chains below, sequenced in a study of shared clonotypes between healthy human individuals. CD8 cells regarded as naive lacked CD45RO, were positively chosen for CCR7, and omitted terminally differentiated effector memory CD45RA+ cells. Clones were sequenced by immunoSEQ multiplex PCR, and TCRdb holds only the in-frame ones, with some missing. Of around 2,000,000 clones in the sample, approximately 94% were seen once. Sequenced sample: naive CD8+ T cells sorted from blood. Every receptor here comes from a man younger than 30 in good health.

The chain employs TRBV27 and TRBJ1-2, with D possibly TRBD1 on 6 matching bases. CDR3 size: 15 residues. V lost 2 bases and J 2 bases, leaving 12 bases between the germline ends. Germline CDR1 is MNHEY and CDR2 is SMNVEV (reference sequence). Here the CDR3 reads CASSLPPTGNYGYTF. In nucleotides, the CDR3 is TGTGCCAGCAGTTTACCACCGACAGGAAACTATGGCTACACCTTC.

This sequence joins TRBV27 and TRBJ2-7; the D gene could be TRBD1 or TRBD2 (5 bases each). There are 15 residues in the CDR3. V shed 7 bases and J shed 6 bases, with 22 bases lying between them. Germline CDR1 MNHEY, CDR2 SMNVEV (reference sequence). CDR3 amino acids: CASTTSPGGGTEQYF. The CDR3 DNA sequence: TGTGCCAGCACCACAAGTCCGGGTGGGGGTACCGAGCAGTACTTC.

The rearrangement joins TRBV9 to TRBJ1-2, with TRBD1 matching over 8 bases. CDR3 length: 15 residues. V was pared by 3 bases and J by 6 bases, with 10 bases of the junction left unmatched. CDR1 is SGDLS, CDR2 YYNGEE, per germline. The CDR3 spells CASSEPPRGQNGYTF. CDR3 sequence (DNA): TGTGCCAGCAGCGAGCCCCCCAGGGGGCAGAATGGCTACACCTTC.

This rearrangement joins TRBV4-3 to TRBJ2-1; possible D gene TRBD2, 6 bases. This CDR3 region has 16 residues. The germline V gene encodes CDR1 LGHNA and CDR2 YSLEER. V was cut by 2 bases and J by 0 bases, with 11 bases left in between. Here the CDR3 reads CASSQFYGSSYNEQFF. CDR3 sequence (DNA): TGCGCCAGCAGCCAATTTTACGGGAGCTCCTACAATGAGCAGTTCTTC.

The V and J genes are TRBV19 and TRBJ1-1; weak D call: TRBD1 (5 bases). CDR1 is LNHDA, CDR2 SQIVND, per germline (reference sequence). V gave up 5 bases and J gave up 5 bases, with 9 bases separating them. The CDR3 is made up of 12 amino acids. CDR3 coding DNA: TGTGCCAGTAGTCAGGGAAGGACTGAAGCTTTCTTT. It yields the protein CASSQGRTEAFF. The variable domain in full, with the rest retrieved from reference TRBV19 and TRBJ1-1, is DGGITQSPKYLFRKEGQNVTLSCEQNLNHDAMYWYRQDPGQGLRLIYYSQIVNDFQKGDIAEGYSVSREKKESFPLTVTSAQKNPTAFYLCASSQGRTEAFFGQGTRLTVV.

CDR3 coding DNA: TGCAGCGTTGAAGCAGGACCCACAGAGACCCAGTACTTC. Its protein product is CSVEAGPTETQYF. The chain is built from TRBV29-1 and TRBJ2-5; D is unclear. The V end lost 1 base, the J end lost 4 bases, and 10 bases lay between the germline ends. Germline-derived CDR1 and CDR2 are SQVTM and ANQGSEA. The CDR3 runs 13 residues. Variable domain in full (rest from reference TRBV29-1 and TRBJ2-5): SAVISQKPSRDICQRGTSLTIQCQVDSQVTMMFWYRQQPGQSLTLIATANQGSEATYESGFVIDKFPISRPNLTFSTLTVSNMSPEDSSIYLCSVEAGPTETQYFGPGTRLLVL.

The CDR3 here is CASSYARTGNDETQYF. The CDR3 DNA reads as TGTGCCAGCAGTTACGCCCGCACAGGGAACGATGAGACCCAGTACTTC. This rearrangement joins TRBV6-5 to TRBJ2-5; weak D call: TRBD1 (6 bases). Germline V gene data show CDR1 as MNHEY and CDR2 as SVGAGI. The CDR3 spans 16 residues. The V and J ends lost 2 bases and 5 bases respectively, with 18 bases between them.

The gene calls are TRBV11-2 and TRBJ2-1; perhaps D is TRBD1 or TRBD2 (5 bases each). Per germline, CDR1 SGHAT and CDR2 FQNNGV. The length of the CDR3 is 13 residues. The V end was cut by 5 bases, the J end by 7 bases, with 12 bases between. Written as DNA, the CDR3 is TGTGCCAGCAGCCCTATGGGACGAAATGAGCAGTTCTTC. This sequence encodes CASSPMGRNEQFF.

A single count supports this clone. The J gene is TRBJ2-7, the V gene TRBV7-3; 8 nucleotides line up with TRBD2. Germline V lookup: CDR1 SGHTA, CDR2 FQGTGA. Trimming at V came to 5 bases and at J to 5 bases, leaving 8 bases not matched to a gene. CDR3 length: 14 residues. The CDR3 DNA reads TGTGCCAGCAGCGAGGGACTAGGTGCGGACGAGCAGTACTTC. It specifies CASSEGLGADEQYF.

This chain links TRBV6-5 with TRBJ1-6; 7 bases agree with TRBD1. J lost 9 bases, V lost 2 bases, and 7 bases had no gene match. The CDR3 totals 15 residues. In germline, CDR1 is MNHEY, CDR2 SVGAGI. CDR3 coding DNA: TGTGCCAGCAGTTACGACAGGGAGCCCCTTTCACCCCTCCACTTT. It is translated as CASSYDREPLSPLHF.

V and J are TRBV27 and TRBJ2-2; 7 bases are shared with TRBD1. The V gene end was trimmed by 2 bases and the J gene end by 4 bases; junction bases not matched to a gene: 7. Germline CDR1 reads MNHEY; CDR2 reads SMNVEV (reference sequence). There are 16 residues in the CDR3. The CDR3 reads CASSLGQVLPTGELFF. In DNA, the CDR3 is TGTGCCAGCAGTTTAGGACAGGTGCTCCCCACCGGGGAGCTGTTTTTT.

Here the CDR3 DNA reads TGTGCCAGCAGCTTTCTCACAGGGGGCTTTGGAGATACGCAGTATTTT. Amino acids: CASSFLTGGFGDTQYF. This chain links TRBV7-9 with TRBJ2-3, with TRBD1 matching over 9 bases. The germline gives CDR1 SEHNR, CDR2 FQNEAQ (reference sequence). The V gene end was trimmed by 3 bases and the J gene end by 5 bases; junction bases not matched to a gene: 9. The CDR3 length is 16 residues.

The chain has TRBV4-1 and TRBJ2-1; 7 bases agree with TRBD2. The germline CDR1 and CDR2 sequences are MGHRA and YSYEKL. After removal of 3 bases from V and 6 bases from J, the junction contained 2 bases not matched to a gene. This CDR3 is built from 13 residues. CDR3 sequence (DNA): TGCGCCAGCAGCCACAGGGAGGGCAATGAGCAGTTCTTC. This codes for CASSHREGNEQFF.

The V call is TRBV2, the J call TRBJ2-3, with D perhaps matching TRBD2 (5 bases). Germline loops: CDR1 SNHLY, CDR2 FYNNEI. The CDR3 spans 14 residues. V was pared by 7 bases and J by 4 bases, with 15 bases between. Written as DNA, the CDR3 is TGTGCCAGCACCTTGAGGGTGGAAGCAGATACGCAGTATTTT. Its translation: CASTLRVEADTQYF.

This chain joins TRBV19 and TRBJ1-2; D not resolved. The CDR3 runs 13 residues. Germline CDR1 and CDR2: LNHDA and SQIVND (reference sequence). V shed 9 bases and J shed 8 bases, with 19 bases lying between them. CDR3 sequence: CASGGGASRGYTF. CDR3 sequence (DNA): TGTGCCAGCGGAGGAGGTGCGTCTAGAGGCTACACCTTC.

The chain joins TRBV5-1 to TRBJ2-1; 7 nucleotides agree with TRBD2. In germline, CDR1 is SGHRS, CDR2 YFSETQ. Unmatched junction bases numbered 3, after V lost 0 bases and J lost 0 bases. The CDR3 covers 16 residues. CDR3 in DNA: TGCGCCAGCAGCTTGGCCGCTAGCGGCTCCTACAATGAGCAGTTCTTC. Translation: CASSLAASGSYNEQFF.

The CDR3 sequence: CASSPRPDYEQYF. The CDR3 DNA is TGTGCCAGCAGCCCTCGGCCCGACTACGAGCAGTACTTC. The genes are TRBV9 and TRBJ2-7; no reliable D call. V shed 4 bases and J shed 3 bases, with 11 bases lying between them. This CDR3 contains 13 residues. Germline V lookup: CDR1 SGDLS, CDR2 YYNGEE.

The chain joins TRBV2 to TRBJ2-3; maybe TRBD1 (6 bases). This CDR3 has 15 residues. Germline CDR1 and CDR2: SNHLY and FYNNEI. Deletions cut 3 bases from V and 2 bases from J, with 12 bases between. This chain's CDR3 is CASSDRQGITDTQYF. CDR3 sequence (DNA): TGTGCCAGCAGTGACCGGCAGGGGATCACAGATACGCAGTATTTT. Filled out from reference TRBV2 and TRBJ2-3, the complete variable domain reads EPEVTQTPSHQVTQMGQEVILRCVPISNHLYFYWYRQILGQKVEFLVSFYNNEISEKSEIFDDQFSVERPDGSNFTLKIRSTKLEDSAMYFCASSDRQGITDTQYFGPGTRLTVL.

V gene TRBV11-1 combines with J gene TRBJ2-1, with TRBD2 matching over 8 bases. The CDR3 consists of 15 residues. Germline CDR1 is SGHAT and CDR2 is FQDESV (reference sequence). With V trimmed by 0 bases and J by 9 bases, 7 bases remained unmatched. In DNA, the CDR3 is TGTGCCAGCAGCTTAGCTAGCGGGGCTTTAGGTGAGCAGTTCTTC. Translation: CASSLASGALGEQFF.

This chain connects TRBV9 to TRBJ2-7; 7 bases match TRBD2. This CDR3 has 13 amino acids. CDR1 is SGDLS, CDR2 YYNGEE, per germline. The junction had 8 bases not matched to a gene; V was cut back by 7 bases and J by 4 bases. The CDR3 is CASGRGNPYEQYF. The CDR3, as DNA: TGTGCCAGCGGGAGGGGAAACCCATACGAGCAGTACTTC. Full variable domain (remainder filled in from reference TRBV9 and TRBJ2-7): DSGVTQTPKHLITATGQRVTLRCSPRSGDLSVYWYQQSLDQGLQFLIQYYNGEERAKGNILERFSAQQFPDLHSELNLSSLELGDSALYFCASGRGNPYEQYFGPGTRLTVT.

The chain couples TRBV4-1 to TRBJ2-7; D gene unclear. This CDR3 has 13 residues. V lost 0 bases, J lost 9 bases, and 12 bases lay in between. Germline CDR1 and CDR2: MGHRA and YSYEKL. CDR3 in DNA: TGCGCCAGCAGCCAAGAGGCTAATTGGGGGCAGTACTTC. Encoded protein: CASSQEANWGQYF.

This sequence joins TRBV25-1 and TRBJ1-4; 7 bases align to TRBD1. Germline V gene sequence: CDR1 MGHDK, CDR2 SYGVNS. The V and J ends lost 3 bases and 7 bases, in that order; junction bases with no gene match: 2. This CDR3 has 13 residues. The CDR3 nucleotides are TGTGCCAGCAGTGACAGGGGGTTTGAAAAACTGTTTTTT. Translation gives CASSDRGFEKLFF.

Comments on this clone: This CDR3 is also generated by other DNA sequences in the sample. This chain links TRBV6-1 with TRBJ2-7; D not certain. This CDR3 has 13 amino acids. The germline V gene has CDR1 MNHNS and CDR2 SASEGT. V was trimmed by 3 bases and J by 3 bases, leaving 9 bases between them. The CDR3, as DNA: TGTGCCAGCAGTGAGTTCCACCTCTACGAGCAGTACTTC. The encoded protein is CASSEFHLYEQYF.

This chain connects TRBV19 to TRBJ2-7, with a possible D match to TRBD2 (5 bases). The CDR3 spans 14 residues. V lost 6 bases and J 3 bases, leaving 15 bases between the germline ends. CDR1 and CDR2 (germline): LNHDA, SQIVND (reference sequence). The CDR3 DNA reads TGTGCCAGTAGCCCCGGGGTAACCAACTACGAGCAGTACTTC. Translating gives CASSPGVTNYEQYF. The complete variable domain, with remaining parts taken from reference TRBV19 and TRBJ2-7, reads DGGITQSPKYLFRKEGQNVTLSCEQNLNHDAMYWYRQDPGQGLRLIYYSQIVNDFQKGDIAEGYSVSREKKESFPLTVTSAQKNPTAFYLCASSPGVTNYEQYFGPGTRLTVT.

V and J are TRBV5-4 and TRBJ2-5; 8 bases agree with TRBD1. Trimming cost V 4 bases and J 3 bases; bases outside gene matches: 5. Germline V gene lookup returns CDR1 SGHNT and CDR2 YYREEE (reference sequence). This CDR3 comprises 14 residues. The CDR3 reads CASSPPDREETQYF. In nucleotides, the CDR3 is TGTGCCAGCAGCCCACCGGACAGGGAAGAGACCCAGTACTTC.

The rearrangement uses TRBV4-3 and TRBJ2-1; 13 nucleotides align to TRBD2. This CDR3 has 18 residues. The trim removed 0 bases at V and 12 bases at J, leaving 14 bases unmatched. Germline V CDR1 and CDR2: LGHNA, YSLEER. The CDR3 is CASSQDMATSGRGLGQFF. The CDR3 DNA follows: TGCGCCAGCAGCCAAGATATGGCCACTAGCGGGAGGGGTTTGGGGCAGTTCTTC.

The chain combines TRBV6-5 with TRBJ1-2; no clear D gene. V was pared by 6 bases and J by 4 bases, with 9 bases between. CDR1 is MNHEY, CDR2 SVGAGI, per germline. The CDR3 spans 12 residues. This CDR3 is CASSQDRYGYTF. The CDR3, as DNA: TGTGCCAGCAGCCAGGACCGCTATGGCTACACCTTC.

The chain joins TRBV9 to TRBJ2-5; 9 positions agree with TRBD1. The CDR3 spans 16 residues. The J segment lost 2 bases and the V segment lost 4 bases, leaving 9 bases of the junction unmatched. Germline V gives CDR1 SGDLS, CDR2 YYNGEE. The CDR3 sequence is CASSPWGTGPQETQYF. In DNA form, the CDR3 reads TGTGCCAGCAGCCCATGGGGGACAGGGCCACAAGAGACCCAGTACTTC.